A selection of T cell receptor beta chains follows, all from one sample in a study of shared clonotypes between healthy human individuals. The data were produced by immunoSEQ multiplex PCR, yet TCRdb's version contains in-frame clones alone and is incomplete. The sample has a few million clones; approximately 92% are singletons. The sequencing input was naive CD4+ T cells sorted from blood. The receptors here all came from a man younger than 35 in good health. The CDR3 runs from the conserved cysteine through the conserved F or W. Each record gives: D gene, clone size, J gene, V gene, CDR3 DNA, CDR3 protein. A D gene is named only where the DNA matches it firmly. Some rows mark clone size as missing; the rest say once, few, many or name a class of expanded clone.

D: TRBD1; size: .; J: TRBJ2-1; V: TRBV10-1; DNA: TGCGCCAGCAGTGAGTCGATCGAAAGCAGGGGGCGGGTTGAGCAGTTCTTC; CDR3: CASSESIESRGRVEQFF
D: .; size: .; J: TRBJ2-4; V: TRBV19; DNA: TGTGCCAGTAGTATTGGGGGTCGACTAGCCAAAAACATTCAGTACTTC; CDR3: CASSIGGRLAKNIQYF
D: .; size: .; J: TRBJ1-2; V: TRBV4-1; DNA: TGCGCCAGCAGCCAAGAAATGCGTCGCGGCTACACCTTC; CDR3: CASSQEMRRGYTF
D: .; size: .; J: TRBJ1-2; V: TRBV6-1; DNA: TGTGCCAGCAGTGAAACGCTTTCGCAGGGCCACTATGGCTACACCTTC; CDR3: CASSETLSQGHYGYTF
D: .; size: .; J: TRBJ2-2; V: TRBV19; DNA: TGTGCCAGCAGGTGGGGTACAGGGAACACCGGGGAGCTGTTTTTT; CDR3: CASRWGTGNTGELFF
D: TRBD2; size: .; J: TRBJ2-1; V: TRBV7-6; DNA: TGTGCCAGCAGCTTAGGGGGGTCGGCGGGAGCTACCTCCTACAATGAGCAGTTCTTC; CDR3: CASSLGGSAGATSYNEQFF
D: .; size: .; J: TRBJ2-2; V: TRBV7-9; DNA: TGTGCCAGCAGCTTAGGAGGAGGGACGAGGACCGGGGAGCTGTTTTTT; CDR3: CASSLGGGTRTGELFF
D: .; size: .; J: TRBJ2-7; V: TRBV6-6; DNA: TGTGCCAGCAGTTCCAGTACTTACGAGCAGTACTTC; CDR3: CASSSSTYEQYF
D: .; size: .; J: TRBJ2-1; V: TRBV11-2; DNA: TGTGCCAGCAGCCCGGACAGAAACAATGAGCAGTTCTTC; CDR3: CASSPDRNNEQFF
D: TRBD1; size: .; J: TRBJ1-6; V: TRBV18; DNA: TGTGCCAGCTCACCGGCGGACAGGGGTGGCTCACCCCTCCACTTT; CDR3: CASSPADRGGSPLHF
D: .; size: .; J: TRBJ1-2; V: TRBV7-9; DNA: TGTGCCAGCAGCCTTGCGGGATATGGCTACACCTTC; CDR3: CASSLAGYGYTF
D: .; size: once; J: TRBJ2-1; V: TRBV18; DNA: TGTGCCAGCTCACCACCTGACACCAATGAGCAGTTCTTC; CDR3: CASSPPDTNEQFF
D: .; size: .; J: TRBJ2-5; V: TRBV11-2; DNA: TGTGCCAGCAGCTTAAGAATTCCCCAGGAGACCCAGTACTTC; CDR3: CASSLRIPQETQYF
D: .; size: .; J: TRBJ2-2; V: TRBV6-1; DNA: TGTGCCAGCAGTGTGGACCGTTCGAACACCGGGGAGCTGTTTTTT; CDR3: CASSVDRSNTGELFF
D: .; size: .; J: TRBJ1-4; V: TRBV5-6; DNA: TGTGCCAGCAGCTTCAGGCAGGGTAGTAATGAAAAACTGTTTTTT; CDR3: CASSFRQGSNEKLFF
D: .; size: .; J: TRBJ1-1; V: TRBV28; DNA: TGTGCCAGCACCCGGACGGGTCCGAACACTGAAGCTTTCTTT; CDR3: CASTRTGPNTEAFF
D: .; size: .; J: TRBJ2-7; V: TRBV19; DNA: TGTGCCAGTAGTATCGGGGTTAACATTGGCGAGCAGTACTTC; CDR3: CASSIGVNIGEQYF
D: TRBD1; size: .; J: TRBJ2-7; V: TRBV6-5; DNA: TGTGCCAGCAGTTACGGGGGACAGGGGACCTACGAGCAGTACTTC; CDR3: CASSYGGQGTYEQYF
D: TRBD1; size: .; J: TRBJ1-4; V: TRBV18; DNA: TGTGCCAGCTCACCGGTTACAGGGGCAACTAATGAAAAACTGTTTTTT; CDR3: CASSPVTGATNEKLFF
D: TRBD1; size: .; J: TRBJ1-4; V: TRBV15; DNA: TGTGCCACCAGCCCCCGGGGGGACAGGGGTTATGAAAAACTGTTTTTT; CDR3: CATSPRGDRGYEKLFF
D: TRBD1; size: .; J: TRBJ1-5; V: TRBV6-5; DNA: TGTGCCAGCAGTACAAGACAGGGTAGCAATCAGCCCCAGCATTTT; CDR3: CASSTRQGSNQPQHF
D: TRBD2; size: .; J: TRBJ2-7; V: TRBV27; DNA: TGTGCCAGCAGGCGTGGGACTAGCGGGGCCTACGAGCAGTACTTC; CDR3: CASRRGTSGAYEQYF
D: .; size: .; J: TRBJ2-3; V: TRBV4-1; DNA: TGCGCCAGCAGCCAAGATGGTCGGTTCACAGATACGCAGTATTTT; CDR3: CASSQDGRFTDTQYF
D: .; size: .; J: TRBJ2-6; V: TRBV5-1; DNA: TGCGCCAGCAGTGTATTCTCTGGGGCCAACGTCCTGACTTTC; CDR3: CASSVFSGANVLTF
D: .; size: once; J: TRBJ2-7; V: TRBV30; DNA: TGTGCCTGGAGTGTAAATCCCCTCTACGAGCAGTACTTC; CDR3: CAWSVNPLYEQYF
D: .; size: .; J: TRBJ2-3; V: TRBV27; DNA: TGTGCCAGCAGTTCTAGGGTAGGCACAGATACGCAGTATTTT; CDR3: CASSSRVGTDTQYF
D: .; size: .; J: TRBJ2-2; V: TRBV9; DNA: TGTGCCAGCAGCGTAGTTCCTAGGGACGGGGAGCTGTTTTTT; CDR3: CASSVVPRDGELFF
D: TRBD2; size: .; J: TRBJ2-7; V: TRBV7-2; DNA: TGTGCCAGCAGCTCCGGAGCGGGACCCTTCTACGAGCAGTACTTC; CDR3: CASSSGAGPFYEQYF
D: .; size: .; J: TRBJ2-3; V: TRBV4-3; DNA: TGCGCCAGCAGCCAAGGGGGTAGCACAGATACGCAGTATTTT; CDR3: CASSQGGSTDTQYF
D: TRBD2; size: .; J: TRBJ2-3; V: TRBV5-1; DNA: TGCGCCAGCAGCTTGCCCAGCGGGGGTAGCACAGATACGCAGTATTTT; CDR3: CASSLPSGGSTDTQYF
D: .; size: .; J: TRBJ2-7; V: TRBV30; DNA: TGTGCCTGGAGGGGCGTAGCTTACTACTCCTACGAGCAGTACTTC; CDR3: CAWRGVAYYSYEQYF
D: .; size: .; J: TRBJ1-6; V: TRBV18; DNA: TGTGCCAGCTCACTAACGGGACGGAACTCCTATAATTCACCCCTCCACTTT; CDR3: CASSLTGRNSYNSPLHF
D: .; size: .; J: TRBJ1-1; V: TRBV7-9; DNA: TGTGCCAGCAGCTTCCTCCCAAGCAATTTTAAGAACACTGAAGCTTTCTTT; CDR3: CASSFLPSNFKNTEAFF
D: .; size: .; J: TRBJ1-5; V: TRBV9; DNA: TGTGCCAGCAGGGCTTACAGGGAAGCGAATCAGCCCCAGCATTTT; CDR3: CASRAYREANQPQHF
D: .; size: .; J: TRBJ2-3; V: TRBV5-4; DNA: TGTGCCAGCAGCTTGTCGGGGACAGATACGCAGTATTTT; CDR3: CASSLSGTDTQYF
D: TRBD1; size: .; J: TRBJ1-2; V: TRBV28; DNA: TGTGCCTGCCGACAGGGCTATGGCTACACCTTC; CDR3: CACRQGYGYTF
D: .; size: .; J: TRBJ1-1; V: TRBV14; DNA: TGTGCCAGCAGCCAAGATCTACAGAGCGTTGAAGCTTTCTTT; CDR3: CASSQDLQSVEAFF
D: .; size: once; J: TRBJ1-4; V: TRBV6-5; DNA: TGTGCCAGCAGTTACGGAGGGGAAAAACTGTTTTTT; CDR3: CASSYGGEKLFF
D: TRBD2; size: .; J: TRBJ2-1; V: TRBV5-1; DNA: TGCGCCAGCAGGAGGGCTAGCGGGGGACCAAACTACAATGAGCAGTTCTTC; CDR3: CASRRASGGPNYNEQFF
D: .; size: .; J: TRBJ1-2; V: TRBV28; DNA: TGTGCCAGCAGCTTGGGAGGGGCCCCAACCGCCTATGGCTACACCTTC; CDR3: CASSLGGAPTAYGYTF
D: TRBD1; size: .; J: TRBJ1-2; V: TRBV11-2; DNA: TGTGCCAGCAGCTTAGAAGTCCCAGGGGGGGATGGCTACACCTTC; CDR3: CASSLEVPGGDGYTF
D: TRBD1; size: .; J: TRBJ1-2; V: TRBV29-1; DNA: TGCAGCGTTGAAGGCGGCGTGGAGTCCGGGACAGGGGGCCGCAGTCCCTATGGCTACACCTTC; CDR3: CSVEGGVESGTGGRSPYGYTF
D: TRBD1; size: .; J: TRBJ2-3; V: TRBV7-6; DNA: TGTGCCAGCAGCTTAGGGGGGGACAGGACCACAGATACGCAGTATTTT; CDR3: CASSLGGDRTTDTQYF
D: .; size: .; J: TRBJ2-5; V: TRBV5-4; DNA: TGTGCCAGCAGCTACCTAGAGGGTCGGGCGGGAGAGACCCAGTACTTC; CDR3: CASSYLEGRAGETQYF
D: .; size: .; J: TRBJ2-7; V: TRBV20-1; DNA: TGCAGTGCTCCATTGTACGAGCAGTACTTC; CDR3: CSAPLYEQYF
D: .; size: .; J: TRBJ2-6; V: TRBV27; DNA: TGTGCCAGCAGCCCGCGAGGGAACTCTGGGGCCAACGTCCTGACTTTC; CDR3: CASSPRGNSGANVLTF
D: .; size: .; J: TRBJ2-6; V: TRBV7-6; DNA: TGTGCCAGCAGCTTAGATTGGGGAACGGACATCAAGGGACGGTCTGGGGCCAACGTCCTGACTTTC; CDR3: CASSLDWGTDIKGRSGANVLTF
D: .; size: .; J: TRBJ2-5; V: TRBV6-1; DNA: TGTGCCAGCAACCCCCGGGACCACCAAGAGACCCAGTACTTC; CDR3: CASNPRDHQETQYF
D: .; size: .; J: TRBJ2-7; V: TRBV6-6; DNA: TGTGCCAGCGGCTGGGGGTCCGAAGAGCAGTACTTC; CDR3: CASGWGSEEQYF
D: .; size: .; J: TRBJ2-3; V: TRBV7-2; DNA: TGTGCCAGCAGCCCCCTTAGGCACATCCCAGATACGCAGTATTTT; CDR3: CASSPLRHIPDTQYF
D: .; size: few; J: TRBJ2-3; V: TRBV18; DNA: TGTGCCAGCTCACCACAGGGAAGCACAGATACGCAGTATTTT; CDR3: CASSPQGSTDTQYF
D: TRBD1; size: .; J: TRBJ1-4; V: TRBV28; DNA: TGTGCCAGCAGTCTGACAGGGGCAACTAATGAAAAACTGTTTTTT; CDR3: CASSLTGATNEKLFF
D: .; size: .; J: TRBJ2-2; V: TRBV5-4; DNA: TGTGCCAGCAGCCCAGAGTACACCGGGGAGCTGTTTTTT; CDR3: CASSPEYTGELFF